Each of the 29 T cell receptor beta chains below was sequenced from the same sample in a study of blood T cells in healthy people across ages. A sample-barcoded 5' primer and a J-beta primer mix were used in a second PCR of roughly 7 to 11 cycles. One entry per CDR3 protein, called by TCRdb with MiXCR from the 5' RACE reads. The top ten hold about 4% of the sample, which has roughly 1.5 million distinct CDR3 sequences, approximately 39% seen once. The sequencing sample was made of blood. All receptors come from a woman aged 18-29 years in good health.

This clonotype was picked up one time. This chain links TRBV10-3 with TRBJ1-2; weak D call: TRBD1 (6 bases). Between the trimmed V and J ends, which lost 0 bases and 7 bases, there was a span of 15 bases. The length of the CDR3 is 15 residues. CDR1 is ENHRY and CDR2 is SYGVKD in the germline V gene. CDR3 DNA sequence: TGTGCCATCAGTGAGTCCCAGGGGTTTCGTCGTGGCTACACCTTC. Residues: CAISESQGFRRGYTF.

The chain is built from TRBV6-2 or TRBV6-3 and TRBJ1-2; weak D call: TRBD1 (6 bases). The CDR3 is 14 residues long. V lost 1 base, J lost 4 bases, and 10 bases lay in between. Germline CDR1 reads MNHEY; CDR2 reads SVGEGT. CDR3: CASSYFGTTYGYTF. In DNA, the CDR3 is TGTGCCAGCAGTTACTTCGGGACAACCTATGGCTACACCTTC.

This clonotype has only one observation. The chain is built from TRBV12-3 or TRBV12-4 and TRBJ2-3; D remains ambiguous. The length of the CDR3 is 17 residues. Trimming shortened V by 3 bases and J by 1 base, and 17 bases separated the two germline ends. CDR3: CASSFRVGSRGTDTQYF. Written as DNA, the CDR3 is TGTGCCAGCAGTTTTCGCGTTGGCAGTCGGGGCACAGATACGCAGTATTTT.

The chain uses TRBV28 and TRBJ2-3; D may be TRBD2 (6 bases). Germline CDR1 reads MDHEN; CDR2 reads SYDVKM. V was trimmed by 11 bases and J by 3 bases, leaving 24 bases between them. The CDR3 has 16 amino acids. The CDR3 nucleotides read TGTGCCTCAAAAACGTCAGGGAGGAAGTTAACAGATACGCAGTATTTT. Amino acids: CASKTSGRKLTDTQYF.

This rearrangement joins TRBV27 to TRBJ2-1; D ambiguous. The CDR3 extends over 13 amino acids. Germline loops: CDR1 MNHEY, CDR2 SMNVEV (reference sequence). Trimming removed 5 bases at V and 4 bases at J, with 9 bases between. Written as DNA, the CDR3 is TGTGCCAGCAGTGTTGTGGCTTACAATGAGCAGTTCTTC. This gives the protein CASSVVAYNEQFF.

In this sample, this clonotype turned up a few times. The chain carries TRBV20-1 and TRBJ1-4, with D tentatively TRBD1 (5 bases). CDR1 and CDR2 from the germline V gene are DFQATT and SNEGSKA (reference sequence). Trimming removed 6 bases at V and 8 bases at J, with 19 bases between. The CDR3 totals 14 residues. The CDR3 spells CSARDRRGREKLFF. CDR3 in DNA: TGCAGTGCCCGAGACCGTAGGGGAAGAGAAAAACTGTTTTTT.

The V gene is TRBV12-3 or TRBV12-4, the J gene TRBJ2-7; D perhaps matches TRBD2 (6 bases). CDR3 size: 13 residues. V was cut by 5 bases and J by 3 bases, with 11 bases left in between. The CDR3 region is CASSHTDYYEQYF. In DNA, the CDR3 is TGTGCCAGCAGTCACACGGACTACTACGAGCAGTACTTC.

This clonotype was found a few times. V usage is TRBV30 and J usage is TRBJ2-2; a weak D match, TRBD2 (5 bases). The CDR3 loop spans 13 amino acids. V gave up 5 bases and J gave up 9 bases, with 16 bases separating them. Germline V gene data show CDR1 as GTSNPN and CDR2 as SVGIG (reference sequence). CDR3 sequence reads: CAWGVLASRELFF. CDR3 bases: TGTGCCTGGGGGGTTTTAGCGTCCCGGGAGCTGTTTTTT. Complete variable domain (other parts from reference TRBV30 and TRBJ2-2): SQTIHQWPATLVQPVGSPLSLECTVEGTSNPNLYWYRQAAGRGLQLLFYSVGIGQISSEVPQNLSASRPQDRQFILSSKKLLLSDSGFYLCAWGVLASRELFFGEGSRLTVL.

With respect to this clonotype: This may be a read error: a much more frequent sequence differs by one nucleotide. This chain connects TRBV7-2 to TRBJ2-1; D is perhaps TRBD2 (6 bases). The DNA end is more similar to TRBJ2-7, so the J call may be wrong. The CDR3 has 15 residues. CDR1 and CDR2 from the germline V gene are SGHTA and FQGNSA. The CDR3 DNA reads as TGTGCCAGCAGCTTTAGCGGCGGCTCCTACAATGAGCAGTACTTC. Amino acids: CASSFSGGSYNEQYF.

The J gene is TRBJ1-3, the V gene TRBV4-3; D ambiguous. Germline CDR1 LGHNA, CDR2 YSLEER. The germline V and J ends were trimmed by 0 bases and 0 bases, with 12 bases remaining between them. This CDR3 is 17 amino acids long. The CDR3, as DNA: TGCGCCAGCAGCCAAGATCGGGGAGGAATCTCTGGAAACACCATATATTTT. It is translated as CASSQDRGGISGNTIYF.

On this clonotype itself: A read error may be the cause here, since a much bigger clone is one base away. This rearrangement joins TRBV6-5 to TRBJ1-2; D not certain. The germline V gene encodes CDR1 MNHEY and CDR2 SVGAGI. The CDR3 is made up of 14 amino acids. CDR3 in amino acids: CVSRRTGANYGYTF. CDR3 DNA: TGTGTCAGCAGACGGACGGGTGCTAACTATGGCTACACCTTC.

The genes are TRBV20-1 and TRBJ1-3; D unclear. V was pared by 0 bases and J by 0 bases, with 15 bases between. The CDR3 is made up of 17 amino acids. Germline assignment: CDR1 DFQATT and CDR2 SNEGSKA (reference sequence). The CDR3 is CSARDSVRSPSGNTIYF. CDR3 coding DNA: TGCAGTGCTAGAGATTCGGTCCGATCCCCCTCTGGAAACACCATATATTTT.

J is TRBJ2-1 and V is TRBV29-1; a possible D gene is TRBD2 (6 bases). Per germline, CDR1 SQVTM and CDR2 ANQGSEA. The CDR3 has 13 amino acids. The ends were cut back, 4 bases at V and 11 bases at J, with 18 bases in the middle. CDR3: CSVGTRETGKQFF. The CDR3 region has the DNA TGCAGCGTTGGTACCCGGGAGACCGGTAAGCAGTTCTTC.

The chain employs TRBV20-1 and TRBJ2-4; 10 positions agree with TRBD2. The DNA end is more similar to TRBJ2-7, so the J call may be wrong. Germline loops: CDR1 DFQATT, CDR2 SNEGSKA (reference sequence). The CDR3 runs 14 residues. The CDR3 region is CSAPLQREGYEQYF. The CDR3 DNA reads TGCAGTGCCCCCCTCCAGCGGGAGGGGTACGAGCAGTACTTC.

Regarding this clonotype: The junction and the germline gene differ at one end; a read error may be behind it. This sequence joins TRBV20-1 and TRBJ1-2, with D uncertain. The CDR3 is made up of 13 amino acids. CDR1 is DFQATT and CDR2 is SNEGSKA in the germline V gene (reference sequence). CDR3 coding DNA: TGCAGTGCTAGAGATACGGAAAACTATGGCTACATCTTC. As protein: CSARDTENYGYIF.

The chain combines TRBV11-2 with TRBJ2-5, with D tentatively TRBD1 (6 bases). V was shortened by 3 bases and J by 5 bases, with 13 bases between the two germline ends. The V gene's germline CDR1 is SGHAT and CDR2 FQNNGV. CDR3 length: 14 residues. CDR3 sequence reads: CASSFLFQGETQYF. CDR3 coding DNA: TGTGCCAGCAGCTTCCTGTTTCAGGGGGAGACCCAGTACTTC.

This clonotype was counted a single time. V and J are TRBV20-1 and TRBJ1-5; possible D gene TRBD1, 5 bases. Germline V gives CDR1 DFQATT, CDR2 SNEGSKA (reference sequence). The CDR3 loop spans 13 amino acids. Trimming removed 1 base at V and 5 bases at J, with 9 bases between. CDR3 nucleotide sequence: TGCAGTGCTAGAGCAGGGCTCTATCAGCCCCAGCATTTT. Amino acid sequence: CSARAGLYQPQHF.

Notes on this clonotype: A read error is possible here, since a much larger clone lies one base away. The V and J genes are TRBV6-6 and TRBJ2-5; 11 nucleotides align to TRBD2. The CDR3 sequence is 15 residues long. Per the germline V gene, CDR1 is MNHNY and CDR2 is SVGAGI (reference sequence). J gave up 11 bases and V 8 bases, and 16 bases lay outside the gene matches. The CDR3 here is CASSKGLAVYNEQYF. The CDR3 DNA follows: TGTGCCAGCTCGAAGGGACTAGCGGTTTACAATGAGCAGTACTTC.

A word on this clonotype: This may be a read error: a much more frequent sequence differs by one nucleotide. The chain uses TRBV12-3 or TRBV12-4 and TRBJ2-1; D gene ambiguous. CDR3 length: 12 amino acids. Trimming shortened V by 7 bases and J by 12 bases, and 16 bases separated the two germline ends. CDR3 in DNA: TGTGCCAGCATTTTCACCCAGCCTATGCAGTTCTTC. Residues: CASIFTQPMQFF.

This clonotype was observed a handful of times. The chain is built from TRBV6-2 or TRBV6-3 and TRBJ2-7; 10 bases line up with TRBD2. V shed 4 bases, J shed 7 bases, and the junction held 13 bases outside the gene matches. CDR1 MNHEY and CDR2 SVGEGT come from the germline V gene. This CDR3 contains 16 residues. The CDR3 coding sequence is TGTGCCAGCAGTTCTTATAGCGGGAGGACATACAATGAGCAGTACTTC. As protein: CASSSYSGRTYNEQYF.

J is TRBJ2-1 and V is TRBV7-8; tentative D call: TRBD2 (7 bases). CDR3 length: 15 amino acids. Germline CDR1 reads SGHVS; CDR2 reads FQNEAQ. The V end was cut by 6 bases, the J end by 6 bases, with 18 bases between. The CDR3 bases are TGTGCCAGCAGTTCCTTAGGGGGGGCCCCCAATGAGCAGTTCTTC. Amino acid sequence: CASSSLGGAPNEQFF.

V and J are TRBV20-1 and TRBJ1-6, with D maybe TRBD1 (5 bases). Per germline, CDR1 DFQATT and CDR2 SNEGSKA (reference sequence). V was pared by 2 bases and J by 7 bases, with 12 bases between. The CDR3 runs 14 residues. CDR3 in amino acids: CSARFGTPNSPLHF. The CDR3 nucleotides read TGCAGTGCTAGATTCGGGACCCCGAATTCACCCCTCCACTTT.

In nucleotides, the CDR3 is TGCAGTGCTGGAATACCGGGACTAAAATACAATGAGCAGTTCTTC. This encodes CSAGIPGLKYNEQFF. The rearrangement joins TRBV20-1 to TRBJ2-1, with 7 bases identical to TRBD2. CDR3 length: 15 residues. Germline CDR1 reads DFQATT; CDR2 reads SNEGSKA (reference sequence). Losses at the gene ends were 5 bases for V and 4 bases for J; bases not matched to a gene: 11.

The CDR3 DNA reads as TGTGCCAGCAGCGCCGGGACTAGCGGGAGCAAGCAGTACTTC. It yields the protein CASSAGTSGSKQYF. The J gene is TRBJ2-7, the V gene TRBV27, with TRBD2 matching over 14 bases. The CDR3 sequence is 14 residues long. Trimming at V came to 6 bases and at J to 8 bases, leaving 6 bases not matched to a gene. Germline-derived CDR1 and CDR2 are MNHEY and SMNVEV (reference sequence).

The V gene is TRBV12-3 or TRBV12-4, the J gene TRBJ1-5, with D uncertain. The CDR3 consists of 14 residues. Deletions cut 5 bases from V and 2 bases from J, with 10 bases between. CDR3 in DNA: TGTGCCAGCAGTCCTCCGCCTGGCAATCAGCCCCAGCATTTT. Translated: CASSPPPGNQPQHF.

The chain employs TRBV12-3 or TRBV12-4 and TRBJ2-1; the match to TRBD1 covers 7 bases. After removal of 5 bases from V and 10 bases from J, the junction contained 8 bases not matched to a gene. This CDR3 comprises 13 residues. CDR3 loop: CASSTDRFREQFF. The CDR3 nucleotides are TGTGCCAGCAGTACGGACAGGTTCAGGGAGCAGTTCTTC.

The chain is built from TRBV7-9 and TRBJ2-7; D possibly matches TRBD1 or TRBD2 (6 bases each). The CDR3 has 14 residues. Deletions cut 5 bases from V and 3 bases from J, with 14 bases between. Germline V gene data show CDR1 as SEHNR and CDR2 as FQNEAQ (reference sequence). As DNA, the CDR3 is TGTGCCAGCAGCGCGAGGGGGGTCTACTACGAGCAGTACTTC. This codes for CASSARGVYYEQYF.

This clonotype was seen a handful of times. This rearrangement joins TRBV6-6 to TRBJ1-2, with D unresolved. V was cut by 2 bases and J by 7 bases, with 8 bases left in between. This CDR3 contains 12 residues. Looked up from germline, CDR1 is MNHNY and CDR2 is SVGAGI (reference sequence). As DNA, the CDR3 is TGTGCCAGCAGTTACAGGGCGGCTGGCTACACCTTC. This gives the protein CASSYRAAGYTF.

The rearrangement joins TRBV7-2 to TRBJ1-5; 8 bases are shared with TRBD1. With 5 bases clipped from V and 6 bases from J, the junction kept 12 bases outside the gene matches. This CDR3 is built from 16 residues. CDR1 and CDR2 (germline): SGHTA, FQGNSA. The CDR3 is CASSQYTRGLGQPQHF. As DNA, the CDR3 is TGTGCCAGCAGCCAATATACCAGGGGGCTCGGTCAGCCCCAGCATTTT.